This is a list of T cell receptor beta chains from one sample in a study of T cells in Graves' hyperthyroidism and ophthalmopathy. MiXCR, applied by TCRdb to the multiplex PCR reads, yields one record per CDR3 protein. The table lists approximately 740,000 distinct CDR3 sequences, around 13% of them singletons. Sample: blood. The receptors originated from a young woman with Graves' hyperthyroidism. CDR3s leave out the opening cysteine and the closing phenylalanine or tryptophan.

13	TRBJ1-1	TRBV6-1	ASRGTGRMNTEAF
15	TRBJ2-1	TRBV7-9	ASSLPPGRAENNEQF
13	TRBJ2-7	TRBV28	ASSRLAGSRYEQY
13	TRBJ2-1	TRBV10-3	AISGGLEAAGEQF
11	TRBJ2-5	TRBV7-9	ASSSPHQETQY
9	TRBJ2-5	TRBV18	ASSHQETQY
11	TRBJ1-2	TRBV6-2/TRBV6-3	ASRRTGIYGYT
11	TRBJ1-1	TRBV28	ASIIGTNTEAF
15	TRBJ2-2	TRBV30	AWSVIRLAGGTGELF
14	TRBJ1-4	TRBV6-6	ASSYSLTGGDEKLF
14	TRBJ2-1	TRBV9	ASSVTTGANYNEQF
15	TRBJ1-5	TRBV6-2/TRBV6-3	ASRRLYGQGIPQPQH
9	TRBJ2-3	TRBV20-1	SVALTDTQC
13	TRBJ2-7	TRBV7-9	ASSLELATSYEQY
13	TRBJ2-3	TRBV2	ASSDWMTSTDTQY
15	TRBJ2-1	TRBV6-2/TRBV6-3	ASSYPRTSYQHNEQF
14	TRBJ2-1	TRBV20-1	SARVSAGGLNNEQF
11	TRBJ1-2	TRBV7-9	ASSLGLFYGYT
10	TRBJ1-1	TRBV13	ASSLGPGEAF
14	TRBJ2-1	TRBV5-1	ASSLRAGQGGNEQF
11	TRBJ2-1	TRBV14	ASSRGTFNEQF
11	TRBJ1-1	TRBV5-1	ASSFGTGTEAF
17	TRBJ2-1	TRBV18	ASSPRAGSWLAGPNEQF
20	TRBJ1-3	TRBV4-1	ASSQVSEYQGNPVLSGNTIY
12	TRBJ2-5	TRBV28	ASSTFGHQETQY
12	TRBJ2-7	TRBV4-2	ASSQAIGGYEQY
16	TRBJ2-1	TRBV7-8	ASSLARGNLRGYNEQF
11	TRBJ2-1	TRBV20-1	SAPPSVDNEQF
16	TRBJ2-7	TRBV7-3	ASSLHGLAGLHHYEQY
17	TRBJ2-1	TRBV12-3/TRBV12-4	ASRPSGAGGRGSYNEQF
12	TRBJ1-5	TRBV27	ASSLGVTNQPQH
12	TRBJ1-1	TRBV7-6	ASSLTGANTEAF
14	TRBJ2-7	TRBV27	ASRPGGAGSSYEQY
16	TRBJ1-1	TRBV15	ATSRDPFYRDSDTEAF